This T cell receptor beta chain was obtained from a study of T cells in Graves' hyperthyroidism and ophthalmopathy. This clonotype was detected many times. Amplification yielded TCR beta CDR3 regions, with RNA transcripts as the source. HTBI primers were employed in a first-round RT-PCR of the TCR CDR3. TCRdb recomputed calls from the multiplex PCR reads with MiXCR, one row per CDR3 protein. Of around 380,000 distinct CDR3 sequences detected, approximately 12% appear once; the ten largest clones hold around 21%. CDR3 length equals 14 residues. The trim removed 3 bases at V and 7 bases at J, leaving 5 bases unmatched.

The V gene is TRBV12-3 or TRBV12-4, the J gene TRBJ1-4; 7 bases fit TRBD1. Sequenced input: blood. The receptor was isolated from a man aged 30 to 45 with Graves' hyperthyroidism that later progressed to Graves' ophthalmopathy. This CDR3 reads CASSFRQGGEKLFF. CDR3 in DNA: TGTGCCAGCAGTTTTAGGCAGGGGGGTGAAAAACTGTTTTTT.